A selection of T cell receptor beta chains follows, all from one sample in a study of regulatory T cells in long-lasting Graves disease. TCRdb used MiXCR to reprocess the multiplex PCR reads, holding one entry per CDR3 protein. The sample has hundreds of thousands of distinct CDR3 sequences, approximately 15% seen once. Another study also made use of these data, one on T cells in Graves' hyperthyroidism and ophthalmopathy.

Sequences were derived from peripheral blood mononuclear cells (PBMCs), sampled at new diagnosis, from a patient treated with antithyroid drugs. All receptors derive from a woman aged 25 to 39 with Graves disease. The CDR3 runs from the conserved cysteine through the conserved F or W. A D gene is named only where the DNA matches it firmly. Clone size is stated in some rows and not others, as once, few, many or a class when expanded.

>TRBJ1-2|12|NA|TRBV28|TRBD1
TGTGCCAGTCTGGACAGGAACTATGGCTACACCTTC
CASLDRNYGYTF
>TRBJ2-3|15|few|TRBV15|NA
TGTGCCACCAGCAGTATTCGCCGGGACTCAGATACGCAGTATTTT
CATSSIRRDSDTQYF
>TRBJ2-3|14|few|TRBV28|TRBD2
TGTGCCACCCAAGCGGGGAAAAGCACAGATACGCAGTATTTT
CATQAGKSTDTQYF
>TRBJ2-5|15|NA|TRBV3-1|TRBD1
TGTGCCAGCAGACCTACCCGACAGGGCTTACAGACCCAGTACTTC
CASRPTRQGLQTQYF
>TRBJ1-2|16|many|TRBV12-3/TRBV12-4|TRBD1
TGTGCCAGCAGTTGGGGGACAGGGTTTAGTCCGTATGGCTACACCTTC
CASSWGTGFSPYGYTF
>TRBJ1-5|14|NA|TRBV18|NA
TGTGCCAGCTCACCGGAAGGTAGCAATCAGCCCCAGCATTTT
CASSPEGSNQPQHF
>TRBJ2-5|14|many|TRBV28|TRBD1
TGTGCCAGCTGGGGGCGACAGGGTGGGGAGACCCAGTACTTC
CASWGRQGGETQYF
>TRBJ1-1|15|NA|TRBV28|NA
TGTGCCAGCAGACTCCCTTTGGGGGGTAACACTGAAGCTTTCTTT
CASRLPLGGNTEAFF
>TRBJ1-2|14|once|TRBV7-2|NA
TGTGCCAGCAGCTTAGAGGCAGACGGCCGTGGCTACACCTTC
CASSLEADGRGYTF
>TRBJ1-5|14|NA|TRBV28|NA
TGTGCCAGTGGAACTCCCTTTACAGGCCGGCCCCAGCATTTT
CASGTPFTGRPQHF
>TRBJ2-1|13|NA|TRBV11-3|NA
TGTGCCAGCAGCTTATTCCTGGAGAATGGGCAGTTCTTC
CASSLFLENGQFF
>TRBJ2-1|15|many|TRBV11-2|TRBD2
TGTGCCAGCAGCTTAGCCGGACTAGCTAACAATGAGCAGTTCTTC
CASSLAGLANNEQFF
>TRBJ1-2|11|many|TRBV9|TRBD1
TGTGCCAGCAGCGCAGGGGGCGGCTACACCTTC
CASSAGGGYTF
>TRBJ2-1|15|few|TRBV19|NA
TGTGCCAGTAGTATCCAAGGACTGGCCTGGTTTGAGCAGTTCTTC
CASSIQGLAWFEQFF
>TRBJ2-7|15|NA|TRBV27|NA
TGTGCCAGCAGTCCAGGGTCTTTGAGCTCCTACGAGCAGTACTTC
CASSPGSLSSYEQYF
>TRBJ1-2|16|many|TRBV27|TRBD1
TGTGCCAGCAGTTTATTTGGACAGGCAACCTGGGATGGCTACACCTTC
CASSLFGQATWDGYTF
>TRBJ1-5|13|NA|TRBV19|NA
TGTGCCAGTAGTGAGACGGTTAATCAGCCCCAGCATTTT
CASSETVNQPQHF
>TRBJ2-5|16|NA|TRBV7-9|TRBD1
TGTGCCAGCAGCTTCGATCCCGGACAGGGGCGGTCGGCCCAGTACTTC
CASSFDPGQGRSAQYF
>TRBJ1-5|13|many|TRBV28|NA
TGTGCCAGCACCCGGACCCCCACTCAGCCCCAGCATTTT
CASTRTPTQPQHF
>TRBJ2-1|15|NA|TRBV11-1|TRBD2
TGTGCCAGCAGCATTAGCGGGAGTGGTGAAGATGAGCAGTTCTTC
CASSISGSGEDEQFF
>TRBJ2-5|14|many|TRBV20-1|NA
TGCAGTGCTAGAGAGGTGGCGGGATTAGAGACCCAGTACTTC
CSAREVAGLETQYF
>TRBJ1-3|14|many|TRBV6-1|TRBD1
TGTGCCAGCACCTCAAACAGGGGGCCTTACACCATATATTTT
CASTSNRGPYTIYF
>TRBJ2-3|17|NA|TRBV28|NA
TGTGCCAGCAGTTCGACTCGAAGGGGTATCGGCACAGATACGCAGTATTTT
CASSSTRRGIGTDTQYF
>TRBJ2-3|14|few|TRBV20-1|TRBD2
TGCAGTGCTGTACTAGCGGGAGGGCACAATACGCAGTATTTT
CSAVLAGGHNTQYF
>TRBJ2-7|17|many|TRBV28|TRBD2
TGTGCCAGCAGTTCCGTTTTCTTTAGCGGGAGTGCGTACGAGCAGTACTTC
CASSSVFFSGSAYEQYF
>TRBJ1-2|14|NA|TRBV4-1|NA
TGCGCCAGCAGCCAATCTCCCGATAACTATGGCTACACCTTC
CASSQSPDNYGYTF
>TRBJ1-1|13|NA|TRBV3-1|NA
TGTGCCAGCTCTATTCGAGGAGGAGGTGAAGCTTTCTTT
CASSIRGGGEAFF
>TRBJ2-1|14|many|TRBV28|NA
TGTGCCAGCAGTTTAGTGAATCCATACAATGAGCAGTTCTTC
CASSLVNPYNEQFF
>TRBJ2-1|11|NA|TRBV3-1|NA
TGTGCCAGCAGCATTAGCGGTGAGCAGTTCTTC
CASSISGEQFF
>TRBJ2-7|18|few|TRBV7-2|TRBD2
TGTGCCAGCAGCTTAGTTACCTCAACTAGCGGGAGAGACTACGAGCAGTACTTC
CASSLVTSTSGRDYEQYF
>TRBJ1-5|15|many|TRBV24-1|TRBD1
TGTGCCACCAGTGAACCCGGGACAGGCCTTCAGCCCCAGCATTTT
CATSEPGTGLQPQHF
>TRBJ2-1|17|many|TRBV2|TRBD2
TGTGCCAGCAGTCGGACTAGCGGGAGAATGCAACGCAATGAGCAGTTCTTC
CASSRTSGRMQRNEQFF
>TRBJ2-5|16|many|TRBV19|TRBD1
TGTGCCAGTAGTATAGCGCCTGGGACAGGGGAGGAGACCCAGTACTTC
CASSIAPGTGEETQYF
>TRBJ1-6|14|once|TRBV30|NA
TGTGCCTGGAGAGGGGGTTCGGGGAGTTCACCCCTCCACTTT
CAWRGGSGSSPLHF
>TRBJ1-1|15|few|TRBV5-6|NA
TGTGCCAGCAGCCTACCCGACAGGCTGAACACTGAAGCTTTCTTT
CASSLPDRLNTEAFF
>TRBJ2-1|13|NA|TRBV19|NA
TGTGCCAGTACCCGAGGCAGCGGCAATGAGCAGTTCTTC
CASTRGSGNEQFF
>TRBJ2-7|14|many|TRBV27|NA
TGTGCCAGCAGTTTTGCTAGGGGACCTTACGAGCAGTACTTC
CASSFARGPYEQYF
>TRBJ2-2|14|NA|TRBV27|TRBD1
TGTGCCAGCAGTCCCCGACAGGGGGTCGGGGAGCTGTTTTTT
CASSPRQGVGELFF
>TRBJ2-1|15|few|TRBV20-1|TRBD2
TGCAGTGCTACCGGGGACGGGAGGGCCCACAATGAGCAGTTCTTC
CSATGDGRAHNEQFF
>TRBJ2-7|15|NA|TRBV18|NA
TGTGCCAGCTCACGAAATATGGACTGGAACTACGAGCAGTACTTC
CASSRNMDWNYEQYF
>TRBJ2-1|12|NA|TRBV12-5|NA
TGTGCTAGTGGTTTCTACAAAGGTGAGCAGTTCTTC
CASGFYKGEQFF
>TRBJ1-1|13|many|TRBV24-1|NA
TGTGCCACCAGTGATCGATGGAACACTGAAGCTTTCTTT
CATSDRWNTEAFF
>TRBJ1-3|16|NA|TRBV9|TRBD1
TGTGCCAGCAGCGTAGGTAGGGGGCAAACTGGAAACACCATATATTTT
CASSVGRGQTGNTIYF
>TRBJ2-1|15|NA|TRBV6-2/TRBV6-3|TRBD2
TGTGCCAGCAGCCCTATAGCGGGATACTACAATGAGCAGTTCTTC
CASSPIAGYYNEQFF
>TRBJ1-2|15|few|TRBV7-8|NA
TGTGCCAGCAGCCCCAGGGCCGGTCCTAACTATGGCTACACCTTC
CASSPRAGPNYGYTF
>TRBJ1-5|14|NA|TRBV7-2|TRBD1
TGTGCCAGCAGCTCGTGGACAGGGGCGGGGGCCCAGCATTTT
CASSSWTGAGAQHF